This record concerns one TCR beta chain sequence. Its recognized antigen is unknown. Base qualities are not provided; no much larger clone lies one nucleotide away. The sample is drawn from a study of CD8 T cells in ankylosing spondylitis (dated by TCRdb to the late 2010s). Broadly, across the study: T cell receptor beta repertoires were profiled in healthy donors and ankylosing spondylitis patients so that disease-linked TCR variants could be found. The full study cohort was made up of 25 ankylosing spondylitis patients and over 90 healthy donors. Peripheral blood was sampled, and synovial fluid was also collected from ankylosing spondylitis patients. Results the study describes overall, beyond this receptor: A TCR beta motif of about 8 highly homologous amino acid variants appeared characteristic of blood from ankylosing spondylitis patients. Some motif variants had previously been reported in the synovial fluid and blood of reactive arthritis patients, which suggests shared mechanisms of disease initiation. The disease-linked clones had a CD8+ phenotype and were found at relatively low frequencies in peripheral blood. Significant enrichment of the disease-linked clones was reported in matched synovial fluid samples from ankylosing spondylitis patients.

The trim is 7 bases for V and 4 bases for J, with a gap of 12 bases between the germline ends. The germline V gene (reference sequence) yields DFQATT for CDR1 and SNEGSKA for CDR2. Inclusive of the bounding cysteine and phenylalanine, the CDR3 is 12 residues long. Only CDR3 DNA remains: 36 bases, in frame from the first base. Sequencer: Illumina HiSeq 2500. Quantitative 5'-RACE with molecular barcodes was the method used to prepare the TCR beta libraries. On the authors' methods: To identify disease-linked TCR variants, a new computational method was used, one built on a probabilistic model of VDJ rearrangement. TCRdb reprocessed the public reads (quality trimming at Q25 with fastp, clone calling with MiXCR) and kept in-frame beta chains. Rows matching on CDR3 protein sequence are summarized as one entry with the most common DNA and genes. The V and J calls come from TCRdb's annotation, not from the publication. Here the sample has about 240,000 distinct CDR3 sequences; roughly 10% occur a single time. The ten largest make up around 6.5% of the sample.

This receptor chain uses TRBV20-1 and TRBJ2-3; confidence is insufficient to name the D gene. The source of this sequence is a male donor with ankylosing spondylitis or in good health (not recorded which). The sequenced sample consisted of blood, either unsorted or a sorted T cell fraction (not recorded which). The DNA sequence follows: TGCAGTGTGTGGGTTAATGCAGATACGCAGTATTTT. Translated, it gives CSVWVNADTQYF.